What follows are 10 T cell receptor beta chains derived from one specimen sequenced in a study of blood T cell repertoires in COVID-19. The table came from immunoSEQ multiplex PCR; TCRdb's copy has only in-frame clones and leaves some out. The sample has 85,000 to 130,000 clones; approximately 88% are singletons. The specimen sequenced was peripheral blood. The receptor source for this set is a man aged 55-75 years with acute or convalescent COVID-19.

This clone has a handful of counts. This chain uses TRBV5-5 with TRBJ1-3, with 8 bases fitting TRBD1. The CDR3 length is 14 residues. The V and J ends lost 8 bases and 0 bases, in that order; junction bases with no gene match: 4. The germline CDR1 and CDR2 sequences are SGHKS and YYEKEE (reference sequence). In DNA form, the CDR3 reads TGTGCCAGTAGGCAGGGGGCCTCTGGAAACACCATATATTTT. It specifies CASRQGASGNTIYF.

In this sample, this clone turned up a few times. The rearrangement joins TRBV15 to TRBJ1-5; the D gene is possibly TRBD1 (6 bases). This CDR3 comprises 14 residues. CDR1 and CDR2 (germline): LNHNV, YYDKDF (reference sequence). V was cut by 4 bases and J by 4 bases, with 11 bases left in between. The CDR3: CATSKNRANQPQHF. Here the CDR3 DNA reads TGTGCCACCAGCAAGAACAGGGCGAATCAGCCCCAGCATTTT.

The genes are TRBV5-8 and TRBJ1-6; 8 nucleotides line up with TRBD1. V gave up 5 bases and J gave up 8 bases; unmatched junction bases: 6. Germline assignment: CDR1 SGHTS and CDR2 YDEGEE. This CDR3 comprises 14 residues. For the CDR3, the DNA is TGTGCCAGCAGGGGCACAGGGGGATATTCACCCCTCCACTTT. Its protein is CASRGTGGYSPLHF.

This rearrangement joins TRBV25-1 to TRBJ2-1, with 11 bases fitting TRBD2. J lost 4 bases, V lost 8 bases, and 7 bases had no gene match. The V gene's germline CDR1 is MGHDK and CDR2 SYGVNS. This CDR3 contains 15 residues. The CDR3 nucleotides read TGTGCCAGCGGGCCGCGACTAGCGGGATACAATGAGCAGTTCTTC. It yields the protein CASGPRLAGYNEQFF.

This clone was picked up a small number of times. The chain is built from TRBV5-1 and TRBJ2-1; 10 positions agree with TRBD2. Germline assignment: CDR1 SGHRS and CDR2 YFSETQ. V dropped 3 bases and J dropped 4; count of bases not matched to a gene: 4. The CDR3 has 15 amino acids. The CDR3 DNA reads TGCGCCAGCAGCTGGACTAGCGGACTATACAATGAGCAGTTCTTC. This sequence encodes CASSWTSGLYNEQFF.

The chain uses TRBV5-4 and TRBJ2-3; perhaps TRBD1 as D (6 bases). V was trimmed by 4 bases and J by 1 base, leaving 10 bases between them. The CDR3 covers 14 residues. CDR1 is SGHNT, CDR2 YYREEE, per germline (reference sequence). The CDR3 region has the DNA TGTGCCAGCAGCGACAGGACCGGCACAGATACGCAGTATTTT. This gives the protein CASSDRTGTDTQYF.

V and J are TRBV3-1 (or the pseudogene TRBV3-2) and TRBJ1-1; TRBD1 might be the D (6 bases). Per germline, CDR1 LGHDT and CDR2 YNNKEL (reference sequence). This CDR3 has 14 amino acids. The ends were cut back, 0 bases at V and 13 bases at J, with 18 bases in the middle. CDR3 loop: CASSQDIGGGRGFF. CDR3 bases: TGTGCCAGCAGCCAAGACATTGGGGGGGGCAGGGGTTTCTTT.

The chain carries TRBV6-5 and TRBJ2-7; perhaps TRBD2 as D (7 bases). Germline V lookup: CDR1 MNHEY, CDR2 SVGAGI. CDR3 length: 15 amino acids. Trimming took off 6 bases at V and 4 bases at J, with 19 bases between the two ends. The CDR3 is CASSGGPGAGYEQYF. CDR3 nucleotides: TGTGCCAGCAGCGGGGGGCCCGGGGCAGGGTACGAGCAGTACTTC.

The J gene is TRBJ2-7, the V gene TRBV5-8, with D possibly being TRBD1 (6 bases). Deletions cut 1 base from V and 7 bases from J, with 15 bases between. Germline V gene data show CDR1 as SGHTS and CDR2 as YDEGEE. This CDR3 comprises 14 residues. In DNA form, the CDR3 reads TGTGCCAGCAGCTTGAGGTACAGGGCGTGGGAGCAGTACTTC. Protein: CASSLRYRAWEQYF.

This clone has only a few counts. V and J are TRBV6-4 and TRBJ2-2; 13 bases are a match to TRBD2. The CDR3 runs 16 residues. Trimming removed 6 bases from V and 1 base from J; junction bases left unmatched: 2. Germline V gives CDR1 MRHNA, CDR2 SNTAGT. For the CDR3, the DNA is TGTGCCAGCAGAGGACTAGCGGGAGAGAACACCGGGGAGCTGTTTTTT. The encoded protein is CASRGLAGENTGELFF.